This entry is about one T cell receptor beta chain. Its target is unknown. This CDR3 has 14 amino acids. Trimming took off 6 bases at V and 0 bases at J, with 12 bases between the two ends. From germline, CDR1 is MNHEY and CDR2 SMNVEV (reference sequence). The sample is drawn from a study of shared clonotypes between healthy human individuals. Study-level results: What rarefaction showed was incomplete sorted-subset sequencing despite large depth. The study found lower generation probabilities in non-shared clonotypes than in those shared by all four donors. Some naive CD4 clonotypes, roughly 4.8%, turned up in common across a few donors.

Assay used: immunoSEQ multiplex PCR; TCRdb lists only in-frame clones, some missing. The sample holds roughly 1.4 million clones; approximately 98.5% are singletons and the top ten take 0.36%. The specimen sequenced was naive CD4+ T cells sorted from blood. Subset given: CD45RA+ positively selected. The clonotype originates from a man aged 30 to 39 in good health. V gene TRBV27 combines with J gene TRBJ2-7; TRBD1 might be the D (5 bases). CDR3 sequence reads: CASRSHRPSYEQYF. CDR3 sequence (DNA): TGTGCCAGCAGGTCGCACAGGCCCTCCTACGAGCAGTACTTC.